What follows describes a single T cell receptor (beta chain). This specimen comes from a study of T cells in tuberculosis. The CDR3 sequence is 15 residues long. V lost 0 bases, J lost 6 bases, and 13 bases lay in between. Germline lookup yields CDR1 MNHNY and CDR2 SVGAGI (reference sequence). Generated by immunoSEQ multiplex PCR, the TCRdb table keeps only in-frame clones and is missing some. The table shows 35,000 to 40,000 clones, with approximately 94% occurring only once. The chain employs TRBV6-6 and TRBJ2-3, with D possibly TRBD2 on 7 matching bases. The sequenced material came from PBMCs. This sequence was found in a donor aged 10-30 years with latent tuberculosis or without tuberculosis infection. Some clones in this sample may be carry-over from other donors' samples. CDR3 sequence: CASSYSRGGLDTQYF. The CDR3 DNA reads as TGTGCCAGCAGTTACTCAAGGGGGGGCCTTGATACGCAGTATTTT.